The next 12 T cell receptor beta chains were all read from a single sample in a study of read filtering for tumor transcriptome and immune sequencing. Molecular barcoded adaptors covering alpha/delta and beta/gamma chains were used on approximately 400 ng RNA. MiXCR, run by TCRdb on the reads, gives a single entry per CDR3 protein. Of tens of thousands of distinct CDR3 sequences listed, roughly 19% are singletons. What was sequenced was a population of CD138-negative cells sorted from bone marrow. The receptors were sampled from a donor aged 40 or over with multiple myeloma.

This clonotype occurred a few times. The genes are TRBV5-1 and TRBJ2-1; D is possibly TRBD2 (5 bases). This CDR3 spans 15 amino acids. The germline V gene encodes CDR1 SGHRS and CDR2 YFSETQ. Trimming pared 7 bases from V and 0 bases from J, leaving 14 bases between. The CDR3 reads CASSRTSSSYNEQFF. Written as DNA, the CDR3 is TGCGCCAGCTCCCGAACTAGTTCCTCCTACAATGAGCAGTTCTTC.

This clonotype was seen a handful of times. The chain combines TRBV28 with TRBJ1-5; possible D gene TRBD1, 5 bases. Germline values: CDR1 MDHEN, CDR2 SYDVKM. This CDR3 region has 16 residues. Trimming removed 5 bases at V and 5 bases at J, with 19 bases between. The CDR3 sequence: CASSVRLGGFHQPQHF. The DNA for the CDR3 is TGTGCCAGCAGTGTCCGGCTGGGGGGGTTTCATCAGCCCCAGCATTTT.

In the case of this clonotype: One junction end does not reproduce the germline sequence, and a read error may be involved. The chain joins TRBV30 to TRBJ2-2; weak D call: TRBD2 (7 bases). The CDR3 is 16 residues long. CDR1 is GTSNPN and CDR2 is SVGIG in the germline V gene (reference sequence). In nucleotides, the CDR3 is TGTGCCTGGAGTGTACTCCCCCCAGGGAACACCGGGGGGCTGCTTTTT. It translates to CAWSVLPPGNTGGLLF.

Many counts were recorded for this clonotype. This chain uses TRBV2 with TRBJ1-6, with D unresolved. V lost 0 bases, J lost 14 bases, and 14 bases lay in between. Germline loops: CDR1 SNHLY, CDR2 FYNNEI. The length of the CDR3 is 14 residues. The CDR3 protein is CASSEAYRFSALHF. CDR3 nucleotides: TGTGCCAGCAGTGAAGCCTATCGTTTCTCGGCCCTCCACTTT.

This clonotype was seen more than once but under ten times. The CDR3 nucleotides read TGTGCCAGCAGTGATGGACAGGACACAGATACGCAGTATTTT. This codes for CASSDGQDTDTQYF. The V gene is TRBV2, the J gene TRBJ2-3; TRBD1 matches at 7 bases. V dropped 3 bases and J dropped 2; count of bases not matched to a gene: 2. CDR3 length: 14 residues. Germline V CDR1 and CDR2: SNHLY, FYNNEI.

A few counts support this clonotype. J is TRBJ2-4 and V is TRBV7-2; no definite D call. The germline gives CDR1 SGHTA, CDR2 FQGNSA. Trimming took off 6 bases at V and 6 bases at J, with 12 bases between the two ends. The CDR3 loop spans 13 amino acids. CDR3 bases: TGTGCCAGCAGTCCATACTTAGGAAACATTCAGTACTTC. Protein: CASSPYLGNIQYF.

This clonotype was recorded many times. This CDR3 is CAINEGQYNEQFF. In nucleotides, the CDR3 is TGTGCCATCAACGAGGGACAGTACAATGAGCAGTTCTTC. This rearrangement joins TRBV10-3 to TRBJ2-1, with 7 bases aligning to TRBD1. The CDR3 loop spans 13 amino acids. Trimming took 7 bases from V and 4 from J; bases not matched to a gene: 4. CDR1 is ENHRY, CDR2 SYGVKD, per germline.

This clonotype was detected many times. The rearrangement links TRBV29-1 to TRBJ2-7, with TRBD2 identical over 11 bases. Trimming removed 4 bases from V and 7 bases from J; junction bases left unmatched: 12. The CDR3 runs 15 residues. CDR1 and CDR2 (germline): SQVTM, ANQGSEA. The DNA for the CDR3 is TGCAGCGTTGTTACTAGCGGGAGTCGGGGCGGGGAGCAGTACTTC. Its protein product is CSVVTSGSRGGEQYF.

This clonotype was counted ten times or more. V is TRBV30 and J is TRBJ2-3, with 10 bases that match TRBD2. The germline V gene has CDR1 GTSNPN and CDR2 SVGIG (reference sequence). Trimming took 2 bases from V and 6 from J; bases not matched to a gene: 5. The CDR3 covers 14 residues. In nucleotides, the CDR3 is TGTGCCTGGAGTTCTAGCGGGGGTAGGGATACGCAGTATTTT. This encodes CAWSSSGGRDTQYF.

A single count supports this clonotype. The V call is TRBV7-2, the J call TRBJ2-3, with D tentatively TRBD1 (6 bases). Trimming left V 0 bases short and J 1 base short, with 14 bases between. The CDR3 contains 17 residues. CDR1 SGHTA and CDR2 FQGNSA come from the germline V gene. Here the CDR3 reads CASSLAAATGRTDTQYF. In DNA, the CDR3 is TGTGCCAGCAGCTTAGCGGCGGCAACAGGGCGCACAGATACGCAGTATTTT.

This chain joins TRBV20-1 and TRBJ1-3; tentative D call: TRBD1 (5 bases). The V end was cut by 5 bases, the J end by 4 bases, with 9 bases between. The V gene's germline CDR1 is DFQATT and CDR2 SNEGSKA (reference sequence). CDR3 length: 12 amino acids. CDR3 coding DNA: TGCAGTGCTCTAGGGGTAGGAAACACCATATATTTT. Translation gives CSALGVGNTIYF.

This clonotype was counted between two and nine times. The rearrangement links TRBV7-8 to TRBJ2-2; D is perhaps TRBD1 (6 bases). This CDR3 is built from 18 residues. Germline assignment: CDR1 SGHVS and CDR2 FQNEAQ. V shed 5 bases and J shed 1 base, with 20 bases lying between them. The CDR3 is CASSLGRQATWNTGELFF. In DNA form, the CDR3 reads TGTGCCAGCAGCCTAGGCCGACAGGCGACTTGGAACACCGGGGAGCTGTTTTTT.